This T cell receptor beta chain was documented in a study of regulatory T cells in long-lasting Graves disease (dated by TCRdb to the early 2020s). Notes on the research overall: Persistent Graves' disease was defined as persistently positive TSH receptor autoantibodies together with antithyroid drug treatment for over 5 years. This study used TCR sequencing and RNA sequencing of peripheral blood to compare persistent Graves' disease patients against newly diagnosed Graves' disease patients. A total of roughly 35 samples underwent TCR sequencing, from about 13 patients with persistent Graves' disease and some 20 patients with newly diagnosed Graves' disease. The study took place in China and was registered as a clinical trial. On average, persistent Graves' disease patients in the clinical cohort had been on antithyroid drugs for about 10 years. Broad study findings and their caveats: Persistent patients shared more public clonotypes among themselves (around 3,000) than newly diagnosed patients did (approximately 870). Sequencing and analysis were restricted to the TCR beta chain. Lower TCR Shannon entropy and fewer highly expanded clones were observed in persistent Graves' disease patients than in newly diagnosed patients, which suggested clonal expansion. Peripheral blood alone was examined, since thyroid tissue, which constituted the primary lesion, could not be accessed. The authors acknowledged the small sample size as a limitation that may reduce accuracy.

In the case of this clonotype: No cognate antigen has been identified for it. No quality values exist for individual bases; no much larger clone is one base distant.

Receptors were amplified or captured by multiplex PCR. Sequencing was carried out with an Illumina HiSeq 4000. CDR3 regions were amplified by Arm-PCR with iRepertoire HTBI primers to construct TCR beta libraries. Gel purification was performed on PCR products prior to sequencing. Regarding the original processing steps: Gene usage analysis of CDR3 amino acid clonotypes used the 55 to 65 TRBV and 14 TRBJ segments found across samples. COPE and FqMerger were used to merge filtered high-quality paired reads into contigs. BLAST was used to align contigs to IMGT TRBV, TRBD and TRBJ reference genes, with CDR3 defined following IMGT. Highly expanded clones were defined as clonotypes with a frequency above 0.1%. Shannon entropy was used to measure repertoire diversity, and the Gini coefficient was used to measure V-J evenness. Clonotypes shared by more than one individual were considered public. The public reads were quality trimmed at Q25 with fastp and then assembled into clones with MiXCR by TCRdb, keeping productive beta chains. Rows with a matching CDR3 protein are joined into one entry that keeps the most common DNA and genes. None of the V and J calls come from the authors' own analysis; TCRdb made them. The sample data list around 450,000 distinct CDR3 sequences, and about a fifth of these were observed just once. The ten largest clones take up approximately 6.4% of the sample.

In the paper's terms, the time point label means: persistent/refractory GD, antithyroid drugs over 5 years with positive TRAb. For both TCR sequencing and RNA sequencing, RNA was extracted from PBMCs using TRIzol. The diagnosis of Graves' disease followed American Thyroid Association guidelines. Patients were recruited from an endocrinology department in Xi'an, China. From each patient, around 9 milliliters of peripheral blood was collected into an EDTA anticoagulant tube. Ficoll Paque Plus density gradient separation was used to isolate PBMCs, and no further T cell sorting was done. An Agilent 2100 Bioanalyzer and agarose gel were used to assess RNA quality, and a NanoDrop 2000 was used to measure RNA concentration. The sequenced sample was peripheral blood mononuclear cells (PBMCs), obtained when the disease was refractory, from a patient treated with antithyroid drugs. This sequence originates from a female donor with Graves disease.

The sequence in DNA is TGTGCCATCCGGGTAGGTGCTGGGGCCAACGTCCTGACTTTC. This translates into CAIRVGAGANVLTF. The rearrangement joined TRBV10-3 to TRBJ2-6; a confident D gene designation cannot be given. Trimming removed 8 bases from V and 2 bases from J, leaving 10 bases between the germline ends. Including cysteine and phenylalanine, the CDR3 has 14 amino acids. Only the CDR3 part of the read is kept: 42 bases, read in frame from the first base. CDR1 and CDR2 (ENHRY, SYGVKD) derive from the germline V gene.